The sequence of this TCR beta chain was determined in a study of cytomegalovirus exposure and HLA in healthy donors (dated by TCRdb to 2016 to 2017). Turning to the overall study: According to an earlier analysis of 587 of the donors, some 170 million T cells yielded roughly 110 million unique TCR beta sequences and around 300 Gb of sequence data. Across 300 to 500 genotyped donors of the cohort, an average of about 240,000 unique TCR beta nucleotide sequences per donor were sequenced, and 15% to 20% of those sequences were non-productive. Along with the roughly 670-subject first cohort, a separate validation cohort of over a hundred different subjects was used. A later analysis re-examined previously published TCR beta repertoires from more than 600 donors and added high-resolution HLA genotyping to investigate patterns of TCR occurrence. An earlier analysis of approximately 640 of the donors applied high-throughput TCR beta sequencing to assess whether each TCR beta V gene segment acted as functional or pseudogenic. Typing coverage differed by locus: A, B, C, DRB1 and DQB1 were typed in about 620-640 donors, DQA1 in 500 to 550, DPA1 in approximately 600, and DPB1 in 472. Class I and class II HLA loci were covered by the typing at four-digit resolution. A few DR-DQ haplotypes were treated as single units for association and clustering because of strong linkage in the cohort. Genome-wide SNP genotypes for about 65% of the roughly 700 donors were used in a later genetic analysis, which treated that subset as a discovery cohort. Every repertoire in the discovery cohort had been generated on one and the same sequencing platform. The aim of the study was to test whether cataloging public T cell receptors could identify signatures of past pathogen exposure. Donor age, sex, ethnicity and CMV serostatus were collected together with the repertoire data. Of the 398 genotyped donors, about 80% fell in the genetic ancestry cluster associated with self-reported Caucasian donors. About 300 gigabases of sequencing data and tens of millions of unique TCR sequences made up an early release that covered roughly 670 HLA-typed donors. The T cell repertoires of around 730 subjects were profiled by immunosequencing and related to cytomegalovirus serostatus. Rather than drawing on any new phenotypic data, the later analysis identified candidate immune exposures from TCR beta sequences and the way those sequences occurred across donors. To predict cytomegalovirus infection status, the study brought together high-throughput TCR immunosequencing, statistical association of individual TCRs with disease status, and machine learning. Overall results and qualifications from the work: The authors suggested that the approach could potentially be generalized to other disease states and immunological phenotypes. In both the original and validation cohorts, the classifier was reported to diagnose cytomegalovirus status with high specificity and sensitivity. In this cohort, only TCR beta chains were sequenced, and detectable features were limited by the absence of alpha or paired-chain data. The earlier analysis of approximately 540 of the donors excluded some 16 rarely observed V segments, including chromosome 9 orphons, because counts were too low. Compared with the roughly 670-donor mean, donors in an Asian-associated ancestry cluster had fewer N-insertions in productive TCRs, according to a later genetic analysis. The sequencing pipeline was judged likely to have produced a cluster of highly shared sequence variants as a technical artifact. According to a later analysis, parvovirus B19, influenza, CMV and Epstein-Barr virus appeared linked to several top co-occurrence clusters. In the study, roughly 160 TCR beta chains were listed as associated with cytomegalovirus. While some public TCRs were present in many individuals, most TCR sequences turned up only very rarely across donors. A later analysis found that most CMV-associated TCR beta chains appeared HLA-restricted, with HLA associations seemingly driven largely by CMV exposure. Broadly in line with IMGT annotations, most TCR beta V segments showed up in productive rearrangements about 90% or about 30% of the time in an earlier analysis of several hundred of the donors. Linkage disequilibrium might explain the correlated functional status among segregating V segments, but an unknown experimental factor could not be ruled out. In a later analysis, TCR association rates were found to vary across HLA loci, with the most associated TCRs seen for DRB1 alleles and the fewest for HLA-C alleles. An association between a missense DCLRE1C variant and V-gene and J-gene trimming of TCR beta chains was found in a later genetic analysis and replicated in an independent cohort. In a later analysis, HLA-associated TCR beta chains showed more clonal expansion and lower generation probabilities than non-associated chains that were equally common. For the cohort, immune exposure information was limited to CMV serostatus. Because HLA typing was unavailable for some donors at each locus, only the typed subset was used in association tests. The presence/absence analyses assumed that sequencing depth was roughly uniform across donors, and that assumption may not be true. In vitro tests confirmed that a few of the cytomegalovirus-associated TCR beta chains recognize cytomegalovirus antigens. Assigning TCR associations to individual alleles was difficult when HLA alleles, especially DR and DQ, strongly co-occurred. A further reported finding was that TCR beta sequences accurately predicted the HLA-A and HLA-B alleles for most subjects in the first cohort. Specific HLA alleles were associated with 16,951 TCR beta sequences at a false discovery rate of 0.05 in a later analysis.

The cohort was made up of several hundred healthy bone marrow donors. At the time of sampling, all cohort members were nominally healthy, though unrecorded immune exposures were likely present. The donor tested CMV seronegative, placing the donor among the 350 or so seronegative members of the cohort. Each donor provided a peripheral blood sample, and peripheral blood mononuclear cells were used for TCR beta sequencing. The Qiagen DNeasy Blood Extraction Kit was used to extract genomic DNA from the blood cell samples. Library creation used the immunoSEQ multiplex PCR assay. A mixture of 60 forward primers for TCR Vbeta segments and 13 reverse primers for TCR Jbeta segments was used in the multiplex PCR. A multiplex PCR assay on genomic DNA amplified the CDR3 region of rearranged TCR beta genes. The amplified TCR beta libraries were sequenced on the Illumina HiSeq System as 87-base-pair reads. Under the source paper's analysis protocol: Across the 670 or so repertoires, a later analysis counted roughly 77 million unique TCR beta chains, roughly 11 million of which were shared by at least two donors. A nearest-neighbor algorithm error-corrected the raw reads and collapsed the reads into unique sequences, merging closely related sequences to remove PCR and sequencing errors. V, D and J gene segments were assigned by aligning CDR3 sequences to IMGT reference sequences. For a sequence to be retained, a match of at least six nucleotides was required to both a V gene segment and a J gene segment. Rearrangements were classified as productive when the CDR3 lacked stop codons and remained in frame with V and J, and all other rearrangements were classified as non-productive. CDR3 was defined according to IMGT convention as the region running from the second conserved V-encoded cysteine to the conserved J-encoded phenylalanine. In an earlier analysis of around 540 of the donors, sequences lacking an unambiguous match to a single V gene segment were excluded. An earlier analysis of 587 of the donors classified V segments as functional when productive rearrangements were above 56.7% and as segregating when the standard deviation between donors was above 5%. To diagnose cytomegalovirus status from the catalog of TCR beta chain sequences, a statistical classification framework was built. In a later analysis, V and J genes were assigned by comparing TCR nucleotide sequences against IMGT/GENE-DB human TR gene sequences. In a later analysis, CDR3 sequences and most-parsimonious VDJ recombination scenarios were assigned using the TCRdist pipeline. In a later analysis, every TCR beta chain was defined by the combination of its CDR3 amino acid sequence and its V-gene family, and reads without a unique V-gene family were dropped. A later analysis removed 500 to 600 highly shared, low-generation-probability nucleotide sequences to deal with suspected cross-contamination and a sequencing artifact. In a later analysis, a clonal expansion index for each public chain was calculated from normalized within-repertoire ranks of inferred template counts. In a later analysis, generation probabilities were computed with a VDJ recombination model fitted to out-of-frame rearrangements, and the resulting probabilities were checked against IGoR. In a later analysis, TCR-TCR, TCR-HLA and TCR-CMV co-occurrence was scored with hypergeometric tests, and a repertoire-size bias correction was applied to TCR pairs. A later analysis estimated false discovery rates by permuting HLA or CMV assignments 20 times. In a later analysis, co-occurring TCRs were grouped with DBSCAN, and TCRdist sequence similarity was added when clustering was performed within HLA-allele-positive subsets. Repertoires with fewer than 30,000 or more than 120,000 public chains, plus five repertoires with anomalous nucleotide sharing, were excluded from co-occurrence clustering. TCRdb holds this immuneACCESS table with in-frame rearrangements only. Some clones are missing; in checked studies, unresolved V genes explain under half, and the rest has no known cause. The V and J calls and the clone size are those of that table, but D and trimming were determined from the DNA. In this sample the table shows more than 150,000 clones, about 90% of which occur a single time. The ten largest make up around 0.25% of the sample.

This clone has just one count. There is no known antigen for this receptor. One base away there is no much larger clone; base qualities are not given. The source material was PBMCs. This sequence originates from a girl less than two years old in good health and CMV-seronegative.

The CDR3 in this case is CASSQDGGLPPGEQFF. The bases are TGTGCCAGCAGCCAAGATGGAGGACTGCCCCCAGGTGAGCAGTTCTTC. The V and J segments used are TRBV4-2 and TRBJ2-1; the D region possibly corresponds to TRBD2 (5 bases align). V gives up 0 bases and J gives up 9 bases, and the segment between their germline ends measures 18 bases. The CDR3 contains 16 residues, cysteine and phenylalanine counted. The kept DNA is CDR3 alone, 48 bases in frame from the first base. The germline V gene sets CDR1 to LGHNA and CDR2 to YNFKEQ.